The TCR beta chain under discussion was sequenced for a study of identical twins. Each CDR3 protein gets one entry after TCRdb re-called the 5' RACE reads with MiXCR. The table records 210,000 or so distinct CDR3 sequences, 15% of them present only once. Trimming pared 0 bases from V and 0 bases from J, leaving 5 bases between. This CDR3 has 14 residues. Germline values: CDR1 MNHEY, CDR2 SMNVEV (reference sequence). This clonotype was detected only a few times. These same records also appear under a second study, on T cells expressing NK-cell markers. As that report states: It was sorted CD3+CD56-NKG2C+, CD3+CD56+NKG2C- and CD3+CD56+NKG2C+ T cells that provided the TCR beta repertoires. Dominant NKG2C+ clonotypes in a handful of donors made up roughly 1.0-7.0% of CD8+ T cells.

The sequenced sample was CD8+ T cells sorted from blood. The chain is built from TRBV27 and TRBJ1-2, with unresolved D. This sequence was found in a woman aged 18-29 years in good health. The CDR3 DNA reads as TGTGCCAGCAGTTTATCGCCGGCTAACTATGGCTACACCTTC. Its translation is CASSLSPANYGYTF.